The entry that follows covers one TCR beta chain sequence. TCR beta was sequenced from blood CD8+ and CD4+ T cells. Random hexamers served to reverse transcribe about 0.5 to 1 ug RNA. TCRdb ran MiXCR on the immunoSEQ multiplex PCR reads and lists one entry per CDR3 protein. The table includes some 130,000 distinct CDR3 sequences, over 90% detected once. The sample belongs to a study of CD8 T cells in Susac syndrome. Whole-study context: The sequenced Susac syndrome patients included six who had clinically active disease and eight who were in remission. There were Susac syndrome patients who were therapy-naive at blood draw, others on corticosteroids, and others on intravenous immunoglobulin alone.

This CDR3 contains 15 residues. CDR1 MNHEY and CDR2 SMNVEV come from the germline V gene (reference sequence). Trimming removed 5 bases at V and 5 bases at J, with 15 bases between. The sample consisted of CD8+ T cells from PBMCs. This clonotype was obtained from a human donor with Susac syndrome. The chain couples TRBV27 to TRBJ2-2, with D possibly being TRBD1 or TRBD2 (5 bases each). CDR3 residues: CASSTPRGATGELFF. The CDR3 DNA reads TGTGCCAGCAGTACCCCACGAGGGGCGACCGGGGAGCTGTTTTTT.